The 16 T cell receptor beta chains listed next were all sequenced from one sample in a study of beta chain features in type 1 diabetes. Their antigen targets remain unknown. Sequenced material consisted of expressed TCRB transcripts (all of the isolated RNA was reverse transcribed). The data were produced by immunoSEQ multiplex PCR, yet TCRdb's version contains in-frame clones alone and is incomplete. The top ten hold approximately 0.02% of the sample, which has hundreds of thousands of clones, around an eighth seen once. Findings and caveats of the study: All four CD4+ subsets from Type 1 diabetes patients carried moderately but significantly shorter TCRB CDR3s.

The sequenced sample consisted of naive CD4+ T cells from blood. All receptors come from a young man with type 1 diabetes.

Regarding this clone: The sample has other DNA sequences that encode this CDR3 too. This chain uses TRBV10-3 with TRBJ2-5; D perhaps matches TRBD2 (5 bases). This CDR3 comprises 14 residues. V dropped 0 bases and J dropped 4 bases, with 9 bases sitting between them. CDR1 and CDR2 (germline): ENHRY, SYGVKD. The CDR3 DNA follows: TGTGCCATCAGTGAGTCGACCGGAGGAGAGACCCAGTACTTC. Encoded protein: CAISESTGGETQYF.

This clone appeared a few times. The chain joins TRBV13 to TRBJ1-6, with no clear D. Per germline, CDR1 PRHDT and CDR2 FYEKMQ (reference sequence). Trimming stripped 3 bases from V and 5 bases from J, with 5 bases between. The CDR3 totals 13 residues. CDR3 region: CASSFRDNSPLHF. CDR3 nucleotide sequence: TGTGCCAGCAGCTTCCGTGATAATTCACCCCTCCACTTT.

This clone was observed a handful of times. The J gene is TRBJ2-1, the V gene TRBV2; the D is unclear. Germline CDR1 reads SNHLY; CDR2 reads FYNNEI. There are 14 residues in the CDR3. Between the trimmed V and J ends, which lost 8 bases and 0 bases, there was a span of 11 bases. CDR3 nucleotides: TGTGCCAGCGCGGACGGTAGCTCCTACAATGAGCAGTTCTTC. As protein: CASADGSSYNEQFF.

In this sample, this clone turned up a few times. V usage is TRBV15 and J usage is TRBJ2-7; 9 nucleotides agree with TRBD1. V trimming: 0 bases; J trimming: 2 bases; junction bases outside the gene matches: 8. Germline loops: CDR1 LNHNV, CDR2 YYDKDF (reference sequence). The CDR3 runs to 17 residues. The CDR3 nucleotides read TGTGCCACCAGCAGAGACTATCCGGGACAGGGACCCTACGAGCAGTACTTC. As protein: CATSRDYPGQGPYEQYF. Full variable domain (outside the CDR3, taken from reference TRBV15 and TRBJ2-7): DAMVIQNPRYQVTQFGKPVTLSCSQTLNHNVMYWYQQKSSQAPKLLFHYYDKDFNNEADTPDNFQSRRPNTSFCFLDIRSPGLGDTAMYLCATSRDYPGQGPYEQYFGPGTRLTVT.

This clone turned up a few times. The chain couples TRBV2 to TRBJ1-1; D is possibly TRBD1 (6 bases). This CDR3 is built from 14 residues. CDR1 is SNHLY and CDR2 is FYNNEI in the germline V gene. Trimming cost V 10 bases and J 3 bases, with 18 bases left between them. This CDR3 is CATNIRRGDTEAFF. DNA for the CDR3: TGTGCCACCAATATCCGTAGGGGGGACACTGAAGCTTTCTTT.

The CDR3 sequence: CASSRLGLAGGLDQFF. The CDR3 DNA reads TGTGCCAGCTCGAGGTTAGGCCTAGCGGGGGGGCTAGATCAGTTCTTC. The rearrangement uses TRBV9 and TRBJ2-1, with 12 bases fitting TRBD2. V trimming: 7 bases; J trimming: 13 bases; junction bases outside the gene matches: 18. Germline V gene lookup returns CDR1 SGDLS and CDR2 YYNGEE. The CDR3 sequence is 16 residues long.

In DNA form, the CDR3 reads TGTGCCAGCAGCGACCGGACAGAATTATACAATGAGCAGTTCTTC. This encodes CASSDRTELYNEQFF. This chain connects TRBV9 to TRBJ2-1; the D gene is possibly TRBD1 (6 bases). The V end lost 3 bases, the J end lost 4 bases, and 14 bases lay between the germline ends. The CDR3 loop spans 15 amino acids. Germline CDR1 is SGDLS and CDR2 is YYNGEE.

There are a few counts of this clone. The chain couples TRBV6-1 to TRBJ1-2; D unresolved. This CDR3 has 14 residues. From germline, CDR1 is MNHNS and CDR2 SASEGT. V dropped 9 bases and J dropped 1 base, with 15 bases sitting between them. This CDR3 is CASRVVGSNYGYTF. As DNA, the CDR3 is TGTGCCAGTCGCGTTGTGGGGAGTAACTATGGCTACACCTTC.

This clone has only a few counts. The chain joins TRBV18 to TRBJ1-1, with a weak D call TRBD1 (5 bases). Between the trimmed V and J ends, which lost 4 bases and 4 bases, there was a span of 19 bases. Per germline, CDR1 KGHSH and CDR2 LQKENI. There are 16 residues in the CDR3. CDR3 residues: CASSRVAGERGTEAFF. DNA for the CDR3: TGTGCCAGCTCACGGGTTGCCGGGGAAAGGGGCACTGAAGCTTTCTTT.

This clone was counted a few times. J is TRBJ1-2 and V is TRBV6-5; D is unresolved. Germline CDR1 reads MNHEY; CDR2 reads SVGAGI. The CDR3 is 14 amino acids. Trimming removed 7 bases at V and 0 bases at J, with 12 bases between. The CDR3 loop is CASTVTPSNYGYTF. The CDR3 DNA is TGTGCCAGCACCGTAACACCGTCTAACTATGGCTACACCTTC.

The chain has TRBV4-2 and TRBJ2-1; 8 bases fit TRBD1. This CDR3 is 17 amino acids long. CDR1 is LGHNA and CDR2 is YNFKEQ in the germline V gene. V shed 0 bases, J shed 8 bases, and the junction held 12 bases outside the gene matches. In nucleotides, the CDR3 is TGTGCCAGCAGCCAAGAAGGGTGGTCAGGGGGCGGCGATGAGCAGTTCTTC. Its protein product is CASSQEGWSGGGDEQFF.

The sample holds a few counts of this clone. This chain links TRBV7-9 with TRBJ2-3, with 7 bases identical to TRBD1. With 5 bases clipped from V and 0 bases from J, the junction kept 5 bases outside the gene matches. This CDR3 region has 15 residues. CDR1 is SEHNR and CDR2 is FQNEAQ in the germline V gene (reference sequence). DNA for the CDR3: TGTGCCAGCAGCCGGGACAGAATTAGCACAGATACGCAGTATTTT. Protein sequence: CASSRDRISTDTQYF. The whole variable domain, filled in from reference TRBV7-9 and TRBJ2-3, reads DTGVSQNPRHKITKRGQNVTFRCDPISEHNRLYWYRQTLGQGPEFLTYFQNEAQLEKSRLLSDRFSAERPKGSFSTLEIQRTEQGDSAMYLCASSRDRISTDTQYFGPGTRLTVL.

This sequence joins TRBV5-1 and TRBJ2-7; D not certain. Germline loops: CDR1 SGHRS, CDR2 YFSETQ. CDR3 size: 13 residues. Trimming cost V 0 bases and J 0 bases, with 4 bases left between them. In DNA form, the CDR3 reads TGCGCCAGCAGCTTGGCCGCCTCCTACGAGCAGTACTTC. It codes for CASSLAASYEQYF.

V gene TRBV9 combines with J gene TRBJ2-3; 8 bases align to TRBD2. The CDR3 is 14 amino acids. The trim removed 7 bases at V and 3 bases at J, leaving 7 bases unmatched. The germline CDR1 and CDR2 sequences are SGDLS and YYNGEE. For the CDR3, the DNA is TGTGCCAGCTCCGGGGGGGCCGCGACAGATACGCAGTATTTT. Its translation: CASSGGAATDTQYF.

V gene TRBV14 combines with J gene TRBJ1-2, with D possibly TRBD1 on 5 matching bases. This CDR3 is built from 16 residues. Germline CDR1 SGHDN, CDR2 FVKESK. Trimming removed 3 bases at V and 3 bases at J, with 17 bases between. In DNA, the CDR3 is TGTGCCAGCAGCCACCCTGGGACCGACTGGGACTATGGCTACACCTTC. Encoded protein: CASSHPGTDWDYGYTF.

This clone was detected a few times. This chain joins TRBV7-3 and TRBJ2-5; D is possibly TRBD1 (7 bases). Trimming removed 5 bases from V and 2 bases from J, with 15 bases in between. This CDR3 region has 15 residues. Germline V gene sequence: CDR1 SGHTA, CDR2 FQGTGA. The CDR3, as DNA: TGTGCCAGCAGCCCAGGGGGGTCCCAGCAAGAGACCCAGTACTTC. Its translation: CASSPGGSQQETQYF.